Listed below are T cell receptor beta chains from one sample, sequenced in a study of blood T cell dynamics during melanoma immunotherapy. Data came from immunoSEQ multiplex PCR; TCRdb stores just in-frame clones and leaves some out. Of about 10,000 clones listed, 70% to 90% are singletons. Material: blood, obtained from a patient treated with checkpoint blockade. These receptors were collected from a human donor with melanoma. The CDR3 runs from the conserved cysteine through the conserved F or W. D genes are given only for firm matches. Not all rows give a size; the values are once, few, many and, for expanded clones, a class.

abundance: -
d_gene: TRBD1
v_gene: TRBV18
j_gene: TRBJ2-2
CDR3aa: CASSRLQGNDGELFF
CDR3nt: TGTGCCAGCTCCCGACTACAGGGGAACGACGGGGAGCTGTTTTTT

abundance: -
d_gene: TRBD2
v_gene: TRBV9
j_gene: TRBJ2-2
CDR3aa: CASSVRTSGGSGRTGELFF
CDR3nt: TGTGCCAGCAGCGTAAGGACTAGCGGGGGGAGCGGTCGTACCGGGGAGCTGTTTTTT

abundance: -
d_gene: -
v_gene: TRBV15
j_gene: TRBJ1-3
CDR3aa: CATSRERLQVQGNTIYF
CDR3nt: TGTGCCACCAGCAGAGAAAGGTTGCAGGTACAAGGAAACACCATATATTTT

abundance: -
d_gene: -
v_gene: TRBV14
j_gene: TRBJ2-7
CDR3aa: CASSLTRRVSEQYF
CDR3nt: TGTGCCAGCAGCCTCACGCGGCGGGTTAGCGAGCAGTACTTC

abundance: -
d_gene: -
v_gene: TRBV7-9
j_gene: TRBJ1-2
CDR3aa: CASSWMGHLYGYTF
CDR3nt: TGTGCCAGCAGCTGGATGGGACACCTCTATGGCTACACCTTC

abundance: once
d_gene: TRBD1
v_gene: TRBV13
j_gene: TRBJ1-1
CDR3aa: CASSPQGGQNTEAFF
CDR3nt: TGTGCCAGCAGCCCCCAGGGGGGTCAGAACACTGAAGCTTTCTTT

abundance: -
d_gene: -
v_gene: TRBV7-9
j_gene: TRBJ2-3
CDR3aa: CASSFGGASDTQYF
CDR3nt: TGTGCCAGCAGCTTTGGGGGAGCTTCAGATACGCAGTATTTT

abundance: once
d_gene: TRBD1
v_gene: TRBV14
j_gene: TRBJ2-3
CDR3aa: CASSPRTGLASDTQYF
CDR3nt: TGTGCCAGCAGCCCCCGGACAGGGTTGGCTTCAGATACGCAGTATTTT

abundance: -
d_gene: TRBD2
v_gene: TRBV12-5
j_gene: TRBJ2-2
CDR3aa: CASFSVAGEGTGELFF
CDR3nt: TGTGCTAGTTTTTCAGTTGCTGGGGAGGGCACCGGGGAGCTGTTTTTT

abundance: -
d_gene: TRBD1
v_gene: TRBV6-5
j_gene: TRBJ1-2
CDR3aa: CASSSPGQGDGYTF
CDR3nt: TGTGCCAGCAGTTCACCTGGACAGGGGGATGGCTACACCTTC

abundance: -
d_gene: TRBD1
v_gene: TRBV19
j_gene: TRBJ2-7
CDR3aa: CASSGGSGTGPMKQYF
CDR3nt: TGTGCCAGTAGTGGGGGGTCCGGGACAGGTCCCATGAAGCAGTACTTC

abundance: -
d_gene: -
v_gene: TRBV5-6
j_gene: TRBJ2-7
CDR3aa: CASSLVDLEQYF
CDR3nt: TGTGCCAGCAGCTTGGTGGATCTCGAGCAGTACTTC

abundance: -
d_gene: -
v_gene: TRBV9
j_gene: TRBJ2-3
CDR3aa: CASSVAGEHTDTQYF
CDR3nt: TGTGCCAGCAGCGTAGCGGGGGAACACACAGATACGCAGTATTTT

abundance: -
d_gene: TRBD1
v_gene: TRBV27
j_gene: TRBJ1-4
CDR3aa: CASSLTGGATNEKLFF
CDR3nt: TGTGCCAGCAGTTTGACAGGGGGTGCAACTAATGAAAAACTGTTTTTT

abundance: -
d_gene: TRBD2
v_gene: TRBV28
j_gene: TRBJ2-2
CDR3aa: CASSLTSSGELFF
CDR3nt: TGTGCCAGCAGTTTGACTAGCAGCGGGGAGCTGTTTTTT

abundance: -
d_gene: TRBD1
v_gene: TRBV2
j_gene: TRBJ1-5
CDR3aa: CASSMNRGAGQPQHF
CDR3nt: TGTGCCAGCAGCATGAACAGGGGGGCGGGTCAGCCCCAGCATTTT

abundance: -
d_gene: -
v_gene: TRBV5-1
j_gene: TRBJ1-6
CDR3aa: CASSPGGINSPLHF
CDR3nt: TGCGCCAGCAGCCCGGGCGGTATTAATTCACCCCTCCACTTT

abundance: -
d_gene: -
v_gene: TRBV10-1
j_gene: TRBJ2-2
CDR3aa: CASSEGPPGLNTGELFF
CDR3nt: TGCGCCAGCAGTGAAGGGCCTCCGGGGCTGAACACCGGGGAGCTGTTTTTT

abundance: once
d_gene: TRBD1
v_gene: TRBV6-6
j_gene: TRBJ2-1
CDR3aa: CASSPGQGRGNEQFF
CDR3nt: TGTGCCAGCAGTCCCGGACAGGGCCGGGGCAATGAGCAGTTCTTC

abundance: -
d_gene: -
v_gene: TRBV19
j_gene: TRBJ1-1
CDR3aa: CASSIDGRYTEAFF
CDR3nt: TGTGCCAGTAGTATAGACGGCAGGTACACTGAAGCTTTCTTT

abundance: -
d_gene: TRBD1
v_gene: TRBV6-5
j_gene: TRBJ2-1
CDR3aa: CASRLTGAYNEQFF
CDR3nt: TGTGCCAGCAGGTTGACAGGGGCTTACAATGAGCAGTTCTTC

abundance: -
d_gene: TRBD2
v_gene: TRBV5-6
j_gene: TRBJ2-1
CDR3aa: CASSLVSGGTNEQFF
CDR3nt: TGTGCCAGCAGCTTGGTTAGCGGGGGGACCAATGAGCAGTTCTTC

abundance: -
d_gene: -
v_gene: TRBV2
j_gene: TRBJ2-5
CDR3aa: CAGWDLGETQYF
CDR3nt: TGTGCCGGATGGGACTTGGGAGAGACCCAGTACTTC

abundance: -
d_gene: TRBD1
v_gene: TRBV6-5
j_gene: TRBJ1-2
CDR3aa: CATKSGGTTSGGYTF
CDR3nt: TGTGCCACAAAATCAGGGGGCACTACCTCGGGGGGCTACACCTTC

abundance: -
d_gene: -
v_gene: TRBV15
j_gene: TRBJ2-7
CDR3aa: CATSRDNGGREQYF
CDR3nt: TGTGCCACCAGCAGAGATAATGGGGGGCGCGAGCAGTACTTC

abundance: -
d_gene: -
v_gene: TRBV11-1
j_gene: TRBJ2-1
CDR3aa: CASSLTESYYEQFF
CDR3nt: TGTGCCAGCAGCCTTACCGAATCATACTACGAGCAGTTCTTC

abundance: -
d_gene: TRBD2
v_gene: TRBV5-6
j_gene: TRBJ2-1
CDR3aa: CASSWTSGAYNEQFF
CDR3nt: TGTGCCAGCAGCTGGACTAGCGGGGCCTACAATGAGCAGTTCTTC

abundance: -
d_gene: TRBD1
v_gene: TRBV19
j_gene: TRBJ1-1
CDR3aa: CASSVDRGGTEAFF
CDR3nt: TGTGCCAGTAGTGTGGACAGGGGAGGAACTGAAGCTTTCTTT

abundance: few
d_gene: -
v_gene: TRBV4-1
j_gene: TRBJ1-1
CDR3aa: CASSQESLGTEAFF
CDR3nt: TGCGCCAGCAGCCAAGAGAGTCTGGGCACTGAAGCTTTCTTT

abundance: -
d_gene: -
v_gene: TRBV5-6
j_gene: TRBJ2-3
CDR3aa: CASSIFRAPGTQYF
CDR3nt: TGTGCCAGCAGCATATTCCGGGCCCCGGGCACGCAGTATTTT

abundance: -
d_gene: -
v_gene: TRBV7-3
j_gene: TRBJ2-1
CDR3aa: CASSLGLYNEQFF
CDR3nt: TGTGCCAGCAGCTTAGGACTTTACAATGAGCAGTTCTTC

abundance: -
d_gene: -
v_gene: TRBV11-2
j_gene: TRBJ2-1
CDR3aa: CASSLVASYYNEQFF
CDR3nt: TGTGCCAGCAGCTTAGTAGCTTCGTACTACAATGAGCAGTTCTTC

abundance: -
d_gene: TRBD1
v_gene: TRBV19
j_gene: TRBJ1-2
CDR3aa: CASSVRVGQNYGYTF
CDR3nt: TGTGCCAGTAGTGTCAGAGTGGGACAGAATTATGGCTACACCTTC

abundance: -
d_gene: -
v_gene: TRBV28
j_gene: TRBJ2-7
CDR3aa: CASSPVGGSLIYEQYF
CDR3nt: TGTGCCAGCAGCCCCGTTGGGGGGTCCCTTATCTACGAGCAGTACTTC

abundance: -
d_gene: TRBD2
v_gene: TRBV19
j_gene: TRBJ2-2
CDR3aa: CASSPGTSSGELFF
CDR3nt: TGTGCCAGTAGCCCCGGGACTAGCAGCGGGGAGCTGTTTTTT

abundance: -
d_gene: TRBD2
v_gene: TRBV7-6
j_gene: TRBJ2-5
CDR3aa: CASSRRIGIAGNQETQYF
CDR3nt: TGTGCCAGCAGCCGCCGCATCGGGATAGCGGGGAACCAAGAGACCCAGTACTTC

abundance: -
d_gene: -
v_gene: TRBV11-2
j_gene: TRBJ2-5
CDR3aa: CASSLTPSGETQYF
CDR3nt: TGTGCCAGCAGCTTAACCCCCTCGGGGGAGACCCAGTACTTC

abundance: -
d_gene: TRBD2
v_gene: TRBV6-5
j_gene: TRBJ2-1
CDR3aa: CASSYGRGETNEQFF
CDR3nt: TGTGCCAGCAGTTACGGGCGGGGGGAAACTAATGAGCAGTTCTTC

abundance: few
d_gene: -
v_gene: TRBV27
j_gene: TRBJ2-7
CDR3aa: CASSLHGRGGFFEQYF
CDR3nt: TGTGCCAGCAGTTTACACGGCAGGGGCGGGTTTTTCGAGCAGTACTTC

abundance: once
d_gene: TRBD1
v_gene: TRBV4-1
j_gene: TRBJ2-2
CDR3aa: CASSQGEFGRGKTGELFF
CDR3nt: TGCGCCAGCAGCCAAGGTGAATTCGGCAGGGGGAAGACCGGGGAGCTGTTTTTT

abundance: -
d_gene: TRBD1
v_gene: TRBV6-5
j_gene: TRBJ1-4
CDR3aa: CASSLGQGLKLFF
CDR3nt: TGTGCCAGCAGTTTGGGACAGGGCCTTAAACTGTTTTTT

abundance: -
d_gene: TRBD2
v_gene: TRBV11-3
j_gene: TRBJ2-2
CDR3aa: CASSLFGGANTGELFF
CDR3nt: TGTGCCAGCAGCTTATTTGGGGGGGCGAACACCGGGGAGCTGTTTTTT

abundance: -
d_gene: -
v_gene: TRBV10-2
j_gene: TRBJ2-7
CDR3aa: CASSESNRGSNEQYF
CDR3nt: TGCGCCAGCAGTGAGTCGAATCGGGGGAGTAACGAGCAGTACTTC

abundance: -
d_gene: TRBD1
v_gene: TRBV7-9
j_gene: TRBJ1-4
CDR3aa: CASSLTGWATNEKLFF
CDR3nt: TGTGCCAGCAGCCTGACAGGGTGGGCCACTAATGAAAAACTGTTTTTT

abundance: -
d_gene: -
v_gene: TRBV15
j_gene: TRBJ1-2
CDR3aa: CATSRDNYGYTF
CDR3nt: TGTGCCACCAGCAGAGACAACTATGGCTACACCTTC

abundance: -
d_gene: TRBD1
v_gene: TRBV2
j_gene: TRBJ2-2
CDR3aa: CASSAGQGGYRGELFF
CDR3nt: TGTGCCAGCAGTGCGGGACAGGGTGGCTATCGCGGGGAGCTGTTTTTT

abundance: -
d_gene: -
v_gene: TRBV27
j_gene: TRBJ1-1
CDR3aa: CASSHRRNTEAFF
CDR3nt: TGTGCCAGCAGCCACCGACGGAACACTGAAGCTTTCTTT

abundance: -
d_gene: -
v_gene: TRBV5-4
j_gene: TRBJ2-7
CDR3aa: CASSLTPSYEQYF
CDR3nt: TGTGCCAGCAGCTTGACCCCATCCTACGAGCAGTACTTC

abundance: -
d_gene: -
v_gene: TRBV27
j_gene: TRBJ2-2
CDR3aa: CASSPGGSTAGELFF
CDR3nt: TGTGCCAGCAGTCCGGGCGGGTCGACAGCCGGGGAGCTGTTTTTT

abundance: -
d_gene: -
v_gene: TRBV2
j_gene: TRBJ1-2
CDR3aa: CASTFSGRGYGYTF
CDR3nt: TGTGCCAGCACGTTTTCGGGCAGGGGCTATGGCTACACCTTC

abundance: -
d_gene: -
v_gene: TRBV5-1
j_gene: TRBJ1-2
CDR3aa: CASSLGISDYGYTF
CDR3nt: TGCGCCAGCAGCTTGGGGATTAGTGACTATGGCTACACCTTC

abundance: -
d_gene: -
v_gene: TRBV19
j_gene: TRBJ2-2
CDR3aa: CASSMKRTGTGELFF
CDR3nt: TGTGCCAGTAGTATGAAAAGGACGGGCACCGGGGAGCTGTTTTTT

abundance: -
d_gene: TRBD1
v_gene: TRBV2
j_gene: TRBJ2-7
CDR3aa: CASSRDSSYEQYF
CDR3nt: TGTGCCAGCAGCAGGGACAGCTCCTACGAGCAGTACTTC

abundance: -
d_gene: TRBD2
v_gene: TRBV14
j_gene: TRBJ2-3
CDR3aa: CASSPGLAGHSLSTDTQYF
CDR3nt: TGTGCCAGCAGCCCTGGACTAGCGGGACACTCCCTTAGCACAGATACGCAGTATTTT